This T cell receptor beta chain originates from a study of Graves' ophthalmopathy and Graves' hyperthyroidism. Overall study: The blood sample was drawn at first diagnosis and before any treatment.

The CDR3 contains 13 residues. Germline CDR1 reads MNHEY; CDR2 reads SVGAGI. V was shortened by 8 bases and J by 2 bases, with 13 bases between the two germline ends. Study-wide points: The model achieved under 71% sensitivity and 72% to 75% specificity for ophthalmopathy progression.

This clonotype was picked up many times. What it binds is not known. Transcripts of RNA were the source for amplifying TCR beta CDR3 regions. Amplification began with first-round RT-PCR using HTBI primers, then second-round multiplex PCR was performed. MiXCR, applied by TCRdb to the multiplex PCR reads, yields one record per CDR3 protein. Of about 620,000 distinct CDR3 sequences listed, about 20% are singletons. The chain joins TRBV6-5 to TRBJ2-7, with D perhaps matching TRBD2 (6 bases). This sequence originates from a woman under 30 with stable Graves' hyperthyroidism. Some clones in this sample may be carry-over from other donors' samples. The specimen sequenced was peripheral blood. CDR3 residues: CASVATGAYEQYF. CDR3 sequence (DNA): TGTGCCAGCGTTGCAACGGGGGCCTACGAGCAGTACTTC.